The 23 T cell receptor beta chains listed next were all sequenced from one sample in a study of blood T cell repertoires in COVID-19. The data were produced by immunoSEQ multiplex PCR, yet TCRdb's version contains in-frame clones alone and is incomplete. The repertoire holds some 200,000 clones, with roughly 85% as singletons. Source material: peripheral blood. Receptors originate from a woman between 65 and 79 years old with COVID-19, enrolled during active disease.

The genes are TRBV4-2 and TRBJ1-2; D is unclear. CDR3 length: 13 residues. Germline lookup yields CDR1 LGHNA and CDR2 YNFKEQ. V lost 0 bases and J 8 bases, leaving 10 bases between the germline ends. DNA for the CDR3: TGTGCCAGCAGCCAAGAAACAGAATACGGCTACACCTTC. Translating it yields CASSQETEYGYTF.

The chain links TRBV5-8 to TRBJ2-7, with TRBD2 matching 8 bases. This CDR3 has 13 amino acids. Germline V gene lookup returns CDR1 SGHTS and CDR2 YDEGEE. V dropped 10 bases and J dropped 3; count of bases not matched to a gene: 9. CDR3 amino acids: CAPGGGGGYEQYF. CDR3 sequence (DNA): TGTGCCCCCGGGGGGGGCGGAGGCTACGAGCAGTACTTC.

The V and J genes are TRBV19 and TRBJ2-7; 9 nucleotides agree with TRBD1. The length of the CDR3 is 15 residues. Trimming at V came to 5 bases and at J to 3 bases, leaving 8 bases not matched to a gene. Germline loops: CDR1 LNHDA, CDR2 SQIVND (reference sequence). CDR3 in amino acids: CASSPAGTGYYEQYF. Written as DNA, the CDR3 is TGTGCCAGTAGTCCCGCCGGGACAGGGTACTACGAGCAGTACTTC.

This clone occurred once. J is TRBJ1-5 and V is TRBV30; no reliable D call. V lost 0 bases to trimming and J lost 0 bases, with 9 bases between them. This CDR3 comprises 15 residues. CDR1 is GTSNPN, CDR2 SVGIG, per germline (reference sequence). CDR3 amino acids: CAWSVPGYSNQPQHF. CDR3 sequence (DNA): TGTGCCTGGAGTGTACCCGGTTATAGCAATCAGCCCCAGCATTTT.

The CDR3 coding sequence is TGTGCTAGTGAACAGGGGGCAACTTACGAGCAGTACTTC. Encoded protein: CASEQGATYEQYF. The chain couples TRBV12-5 to TRBJ2-7, with 9 bases lining up with TRBD1. The germline gives CDR1 LGHNT, CDR2 FRNRAP. Trimming at V came to 7 bases and at J to 4 bases, leaving 5 bases not matched to a gene. This CDR3 spans 13 amino acids.

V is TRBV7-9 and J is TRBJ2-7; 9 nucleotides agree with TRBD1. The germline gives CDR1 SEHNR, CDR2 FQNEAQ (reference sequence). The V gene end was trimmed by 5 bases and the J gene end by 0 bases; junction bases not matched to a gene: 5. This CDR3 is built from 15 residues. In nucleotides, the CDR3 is TGTGCCAGCAGCATGGGACAGGGTCCCTCCTACGAGCAGTACTTC. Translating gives CASSMGQGPSYEQYF.

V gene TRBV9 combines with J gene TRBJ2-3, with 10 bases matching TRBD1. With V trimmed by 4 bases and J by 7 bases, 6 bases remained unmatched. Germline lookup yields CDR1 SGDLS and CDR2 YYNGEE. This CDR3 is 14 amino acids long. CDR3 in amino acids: CASSPRTGGYTQYF. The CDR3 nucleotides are TGTGCCAGCAGCCCCCGGACAGGGGGATATACGCAGTATTTT.

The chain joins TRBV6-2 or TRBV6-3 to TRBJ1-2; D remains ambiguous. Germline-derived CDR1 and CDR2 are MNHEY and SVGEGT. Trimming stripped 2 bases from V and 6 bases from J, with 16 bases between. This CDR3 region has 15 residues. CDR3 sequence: CASSYQDTRSHGYTF. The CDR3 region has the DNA TGTGCCAGCAGTTACCAAGACACAAGGTCTCATGGCTACACCTTC.

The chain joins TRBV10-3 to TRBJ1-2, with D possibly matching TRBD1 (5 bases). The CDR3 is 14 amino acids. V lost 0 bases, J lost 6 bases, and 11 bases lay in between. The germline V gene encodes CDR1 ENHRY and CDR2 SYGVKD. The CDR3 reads CAISESGQGDGYTF. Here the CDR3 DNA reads TGTGCCATCAGTGAGTCAGGGCAGGGCGATGGCTACACCTTC.

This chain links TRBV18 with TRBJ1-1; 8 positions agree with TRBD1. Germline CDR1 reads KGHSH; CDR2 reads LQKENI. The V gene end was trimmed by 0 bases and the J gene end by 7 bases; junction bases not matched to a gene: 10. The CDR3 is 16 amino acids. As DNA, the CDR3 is TGTGCCAGCTCACCACCAACGAAGACAGGGGACATTGAAGCTTTCTTT. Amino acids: CASSPPTKTGDIEAFF.

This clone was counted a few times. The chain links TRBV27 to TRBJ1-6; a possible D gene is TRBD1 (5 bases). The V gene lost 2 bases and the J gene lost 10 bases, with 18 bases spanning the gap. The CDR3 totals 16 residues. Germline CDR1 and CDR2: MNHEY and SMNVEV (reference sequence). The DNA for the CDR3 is TGTGCCAGCAGTTTAAGGCCAGGGAGGGCAGAATCACCCCTCCACTTT. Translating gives CASSLRPGRAESPLHF.

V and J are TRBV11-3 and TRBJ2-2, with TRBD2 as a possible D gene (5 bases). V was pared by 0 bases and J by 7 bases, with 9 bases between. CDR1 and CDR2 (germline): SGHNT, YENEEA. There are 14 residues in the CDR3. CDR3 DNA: TGTGCCAGCAGCTTAGACGGGGATCGCGGGGAGCTGTTTTTT. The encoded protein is CASSLDGDRGELFF. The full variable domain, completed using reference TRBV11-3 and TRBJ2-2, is EAGVVQSPRYKIIEKKQPVAFWCNPISGHNTLYWYLQNLGQGPELLIRYENEEAVDDSQLPKDRFSAERLKGVDSTLKIQPAELGDSAVYLCASSLDGDRGELFFGEGSRLTVL.

CDR3 coding DNA: TGTGCCAGCAGCCTTACGGACAGGGGATTTTTCAATGAGCAGTTCTTC. Its protein product is CASSLTDRGFFNEQFF. The chain links TRBV3-1 (or the pseudogene TRBV3-2) to TRBJ2-1, with 9 bases matching TRBD1. The CDR3 loop spans 16 amino acids. Germline CDR1 LGHDT, CDR2 YNNKEL (reference sequence). Trimming cost V 4 bases and J 6 bases; bases outside gene matches: 10.

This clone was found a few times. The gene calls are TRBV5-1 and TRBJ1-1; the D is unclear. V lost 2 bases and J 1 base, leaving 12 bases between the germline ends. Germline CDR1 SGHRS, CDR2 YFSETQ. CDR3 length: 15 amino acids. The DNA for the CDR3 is TGCGCCAGCAGCTTTGAAGCTTCTAAGAACACTGAAGCTTTCTTT. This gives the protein CASSFEASKNTEAFF.

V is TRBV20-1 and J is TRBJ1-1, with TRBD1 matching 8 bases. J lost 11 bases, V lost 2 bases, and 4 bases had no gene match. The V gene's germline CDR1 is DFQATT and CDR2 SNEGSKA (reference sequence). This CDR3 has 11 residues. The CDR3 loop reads CSARKGQEAFF. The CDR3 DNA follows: TGCAGTGCTAGAAAGGGACAGGAGGCTTTCTTT.

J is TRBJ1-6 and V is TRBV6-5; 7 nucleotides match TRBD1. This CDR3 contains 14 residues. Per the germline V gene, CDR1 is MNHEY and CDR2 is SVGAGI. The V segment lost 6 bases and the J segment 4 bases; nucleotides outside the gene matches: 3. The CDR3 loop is CASRGQVYNSPLHF. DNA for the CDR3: TGTGCCAGCAGAGGACAGGTTTATAATTCACCCCTCCACTTT.

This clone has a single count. The CDR3 reads CASSSRAGPGELFF. CDR3 coding DNA: TGTGCCAGCAGCAGTAGAGCGGGGCCCGGGGAGCTGTTTTTT. V is TRBV7-2 and J is TRBJ2-2; TRBD2 aligns across 7 bases. The V and J ends lost 5 bases and 6 bases, in that order; junction bases with no gene match: 6. The CDR3 is made up of 14 amino acids. CDR1 and CDR2 from the germline V gene are SGHTA and FQGNSA.

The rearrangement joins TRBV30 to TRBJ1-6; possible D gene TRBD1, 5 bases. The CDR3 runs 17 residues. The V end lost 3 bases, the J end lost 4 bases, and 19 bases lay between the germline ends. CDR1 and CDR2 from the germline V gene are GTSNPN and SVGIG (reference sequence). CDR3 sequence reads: CAWSGTADSLYNSPLHF. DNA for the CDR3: TGTGCCTGGAGCGGAACCGCCGACAGTCTTTATAATTCACCCCTCCACTTT.

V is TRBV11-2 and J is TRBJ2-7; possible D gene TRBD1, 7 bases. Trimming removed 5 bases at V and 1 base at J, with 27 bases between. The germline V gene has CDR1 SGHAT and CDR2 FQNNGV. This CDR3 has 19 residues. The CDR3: CASSGRSLTGTAISYEQYF. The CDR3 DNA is TGTGCCAGCAGCGGGAGGTCCCTCACCGGGACAGCAATTTCCTACGAGCAGTACTTC. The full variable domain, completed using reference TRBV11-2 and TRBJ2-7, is EAGVAQSPRYKIIEKRQSVAFWCNPISGHATLYWYQQILGQGPKLLIQFQNNGVVDDSQLPKDRFSAERLKGVDSTLKIQPAKLEDSAVYLCASSGRSLTGTAISYEQYFGPGTRLTVT.

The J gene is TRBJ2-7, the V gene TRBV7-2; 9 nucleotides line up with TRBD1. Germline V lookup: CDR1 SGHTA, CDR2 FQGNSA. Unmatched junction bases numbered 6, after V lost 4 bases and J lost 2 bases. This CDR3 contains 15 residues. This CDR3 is CASSSPGQGTYEQYF. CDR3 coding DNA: TGTGCCAGCAGCTCCCCGGGACAGGGTACCTACGAGCAGTACTTC.

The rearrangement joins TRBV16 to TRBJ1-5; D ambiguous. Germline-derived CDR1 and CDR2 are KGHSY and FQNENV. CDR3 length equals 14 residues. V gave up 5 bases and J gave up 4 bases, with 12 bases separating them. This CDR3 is CASSTRGKNQPQHF. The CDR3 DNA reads TGTGCCAGCAGCACCCGGGGTAAAAATCAGCCCCAGCATTTT.

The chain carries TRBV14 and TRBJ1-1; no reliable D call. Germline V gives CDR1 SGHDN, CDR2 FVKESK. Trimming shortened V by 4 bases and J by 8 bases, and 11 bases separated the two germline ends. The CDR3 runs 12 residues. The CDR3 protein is CASSPMFGEAFF. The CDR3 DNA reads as TGTGCCAGCAGCCCGATGTTCGGGGAAGCTTTCTTT.

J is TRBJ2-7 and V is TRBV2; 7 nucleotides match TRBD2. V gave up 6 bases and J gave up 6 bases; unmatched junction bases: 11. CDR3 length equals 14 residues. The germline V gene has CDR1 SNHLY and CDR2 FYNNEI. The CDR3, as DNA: TGTGCCAGCAGCACGGGCGGGAGCCCCGGCGAGCAGTACTTC. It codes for CASSTGGSPGEQYF.